The 27 T cell receptor beta chains given below trace back to one sample, sequenced in a study of blood T cell repertoires in COVID-19. Profiling relied on immunoSEQ multiplex PCR, and the TCRdb table lists in-frame clones only, not all of them. The sample gives around 250,000 clones, 80% to 90% of which show up once; 1.5% to 2% is in the top ten. Material: PBMCs or T cells enriched from blood (not recorded which). Receptors were obtained from a woman in her fifties or sixties who had recovered from COVID-19.

This sequence joins TRBV30 and TRBJ1-2, with 8 positions matching TRBD1. V was clipped by 1 base and J by 4 bases; unmatched bases: 5. From germline, CDR1 is GTSNPN and CDR2 SVGIG (reference sequence). The CDR3 sequence is 14 residues long. CDR3 loop: CAWSEGQGSYGYTF. CDR3 nucleotide sequence: TGTGCCTGGAGTGAAGGACAGGGCAGCTATGGCTACACCTTC.

The V and J genes are TRBV28 and TRBJ2-3; 10 bases are shared with TRBD1. The junction had 6 bases not matched to a gene; V was cut back by 5 bases and J by 4 bases. The CDR3 has 15 amino acids. Germline V CDR1 and CDR2: MDHEN, SYDVKM. The CDR3 spells CASSPDRGWADTQYF. The CDR3 DNA is TGTGCCAGCAGTCCGGACAGGGGGTGGGCAGATACGCAGTATTTT.

The V call is TRBV6-5, the J call TRBJ1-2; D might be TRBD1 (5 bases). The germline V gene has CDR1 MNHEY and CDR2 SVGAGI. The CDR3 covers 16 residues. Trimming removed 4 bases from V and 7 bases from J, with 22 bases in between. CDR3: CASSSGGGRLKGGYTF. DNA of the CDR3: TGTGCCAGCAGTTCCGGGGGGGGACGGCTAAAGGGTGGCTACACCTTC.

CDR3 loop: CASSVVSRGNTEAFF. CDR3 DNA sequence: TGTGCCAGCAGCGTAGTGTCACGGGGGAACACTGAAGCTTTCTTT. This chain connects TRBV9 to TRBJ1-1; D not resolved. From germline, CDR1 is SGDLS and CDR2 YYNGEE. The CDR3 sequence is 15 residues long. Trimming cost V 0 bases and J 1 base, with 10 bases left between them. Full variable domain (outside the CDR3, taken from reference TRBV9 and TRBJ1-1): DSGVTQTPKHLITATGQRVTLRCSPRSGDLSVYWYQQSLDQGLQFLIQYYNGEERAKGNILERFSAQQFPDLHSELNLSSLELGDSALYFCASSVVSRGNTEAFFGQGTRLTVV.

The count of this clone is one. The chain uses TRBV27 and TRBJ1-1; D is possibly TRBD1 (6 bases). This CDR3 region has 13 residues. Per germline, CDR1 MNHEY and CDR2 SMNVEV (reference sequence). The CDR3 DNA sequence: TGTGCGTCGTCGACAGGAAGGAACACTGAAGCTTTCTTT. This encodes CASSTGRNTEAFF.

V and J are TRBV2 and TRBJ2-7; D not resolved. Germline CDR1 and CDR2: SNHLY and FYNNEI. The CDR3 has 13 amino acids. V was shortened by 3 bases and J by 7 bases, with 13 bases between the two germline ends. CDR3 sequence: CASSESRVWEQYF. CDR3 nucleotide sequence: TGTGCCAGCAGTGAGTCCCGGGTATGGGAGCAGTACTTC.

The V call is TRBV2, the J call TRBJ1-2, with 8 bases identical to TRBD1. The V gene end was trimmed by 6 bases and the J gene end by 7 bases; junction bases not matched to a gene: 4. In germline, CDR1 is SNHLY, CDR2 FYNNEI. The CDR3 contains 12 residues. The CDR3 loop reads CASSADRGGYTF. CDR3 DNA: TGTGCCAGCAGCGCCGACAGGGGTGGCTACACCTTC.

This clone has a single count. This chain connects TRBV6-6 to TRBJ1-1; perhaps TRBD1 as D (6 bases). CDR1 and CDR2 from the germline V gene are MNHNY and SVGAGI (reference sequence). Trimming left V 7 bases short and J 4 bases short, with 13 bases between. This CDR3 has 13 residues. The CDR3 spells CASTQGWGTEAFF. CDR3 DNA: TGTGCCAGCACTCAGGGGTGGGGCACTGAAGCTTTCTTT.

This chain uses TRBV14 with TRBJ2-7, with 14 bases identical to TRBD2. The CDR3 length is 18 residues. With V trimmed by 4 bases and J by 0 bases, 8 bases remained unmatched. In germline, CDR1 is SGHDN, CDR2 FVKESK. CDR3 coding DNA: TGTGCCAGCAGCCCCCAATTGGGGACTAGCGGGAGCTCCTACGAGCAGTACTTC. Protein product: CASSPQLGTSGSSYEQYF. The full variable domain, in which reference TRBV14 and TRBJ2-7 provide the parts outside the CDR3, is EAGVTQFPSHSVIEKGQTVTLRCDPISGHDNLYWYRRVMGKEIKFLLHFVKESKQDESGMPNNRFLAERTGGTYSTLKVQPAELEDSGVYFCASSPQLGTSGSSYEQYFGPGTRLTVT.

This clone was seen once. The chain combines TRBV9 with TRBJ2-5; 8 bases are shared with TRBD2. CDR3 size: 15 residues. In germline, CDR1 is SGDLS, CDR2 YYNGEE. V was clipped by 3 bases and J by 4 bases; unmatched bases: 8. CDR3 sequence (DNA): TGTGCCAGCAGCGCGCACCGGGGGGGGACAGAGACCCAGTACTTC. It is translated as CASSAHRGGTETQYF.

The chain uses TRBV12-3 or TRBV12-4 and TRBJ1-1; 9 bases are shared with TRBD1. The CDR3 loop spans 13 amino acids. V was clipped by 11 bases and J by 4 bases; unmatched bases: 8. In DNA form, the CDR3 reads TGTGCCGGCAACAGGGGGCAAGGCACTGAAGCTTTCTTT. This encodes CAGNRGQGTEAFF.

This chain links TRBV11-2 with TRBJ1-2; D is ambiguous. With 5 bases removed from V and 0 bases from J, the gap between germline ends came to 13 bases. Germline assignment: CDR1 SGHAT and CDR2 FQNNGV. The CDR3 covers 15 residues. The CDR3 DNA reads as TGTGCCAGCAGCCCGGGGATCGTTGCTAACTATGGCTACACCTTC. Protein sequence: CASSPGIVANYGYTF.

V gene TRBV7-9 combines with J gene TRBJ1-2; 8 positions match TRBD1. The germline gives CDR1 SEHNR, CDR2 FQNEAQ (reference sequence). The CDR3 extends over 14 amino acids. The ends lost 2 bases at V and 7 bases at J; junction bases unmatched: 6. The CDR3 nucleotides read TGTGCCAGCAGCTTACATCTGGACAGGGCTGGCTACACCTTC. This sequence encodes CASSLHLDRAGYTF.

The chain recombines TRBV15 with TRBJ1-1, with D unclear. The length of the CDR3 is 14 residues. Germline V gene data show CDR1 as LNHNV and CDR2 as YYDKDF (reference sequence). The V gene lost 8 bases and the J gene lost 0 bases, with 13 bases spanning the gap. In DNA form, the CDR3 reads TGTGCCACCGCCTATGGGCAGATGAACACTGAAGCTTTCTTT. As protein: CATAYGQMNTEAFF.

The V call is TRBV3-1 (or the pseudogene TRBV3-2), the J call TRBJ1-5, with D hard to call. Germline assignment: CDR1 LGHDT and CDR2 YNNKEL (reference sequence). The CDR3 has 13 residues. V was pared by 3 bases and J by 8 bases, with 11 bases between. This CDR3 is CASSQSEHEPQHF. The CDR3 bases are TGTGCCAGCAGCCAGTCCGAGCATGAGCCCCAGCATTTT.

The chain is built from TRBV28 and TRBJ2-6, with 7 nucleotides matching TRBD1. V gave up 6 bases and J gave up 4 bases; unmatched junction bases: 9. Germline values: CDR1 MDHEN, CDR2 SYDVKM. The CDR3 consists of 16 residues. The CDR3 coding sequence is TGTGCCAGCAGGCAAATGACAGGGTACGGGGCCAACGTCCTGACTTTC. It is translated as CASRQMTGYGANVLTF.

V usage is TRBV15 and J usage is TRBJ2-1, with TRBD2 identical over 8 bases. Trimming removed 0 bases from V and 6 bases from J; junction bases left unmatched: 1. The germline V gene has CDR1 LNHNV and CDR2 YYDKDF (reference sequence). The CDR3 consists of 14 residues. CDR3 loop: CATSREAGGNEQFF. The CDR3 DNA is TGTGCCACCAGCAGAGAGGCGGGGGGCAATGAGCAGTTCTTC.

This chain connects TRBV5-1 to TRBJ1-1; 7 bases align to TRBD1. Germline lookup yields CDR1 SGHRS and CDR2 YFSETQ. The CDR3 sequence is 16 residues long. V lost 2 bases to trimming and J lost 5 bases; unmatched junction nucleotides: 12. This CDR3 reads CASSLRGVSGGTEAFF. CDR3 nucleotide sequence: TGCGCCAGCAGCTTACGAGGGGTATCAGGGGGAACTGAAGCTTTCTTT.

The gene calls are TRBV10-3 and TRBJ2-2, with D tentatively TRBD2 (7 bases). The V end was cut by 6 bases, the J end by 2 bases, with 16 bases between. Germline CDR1 ENHRY, CDR2 SYGVKD. This CDR3 comprises 16 residues. The CDR3: CAIRGGGTRNTGELFF. CDR3 coding DNA: TGTGCCATCAGGGGAGGGGGGACTCGTAACACCGGGGAGCTGTTTTTT.

The rearrangement joins TRBV7-9 to TRBJ2-5, with D perhaps TRBD1 (6 bases). In germline, CDR1 is SEHNR, CDR2 FQNEAQ (reference sequence). V lost 5 bases, J lost 9 bases, and 13 bases lay in between. The CDR3 totals 12 residues. CDR3 bases: TGTGCCAGCAGCAACACCCGGACAGCCCAGTACTTC. Encoded protein: CASSNTRTAQYF.

The V and J genes are TRBV7-2 and TRBJ1-5, with D possibly TRBD1 on 6 matching bases. Per germline, CDR1 SGHTA and CDR2 FQGNSA. This CDR3 has 16 residues. V shed 5 bases and J shed 1 base, with 15 bases lying between them. The CDR3 protein is CASSPLSGTSNQPQHF. For the CDR3, the DNA is TGTGCCAGCAGCCCCTTGTCAGGGACAAGCAATCAGCCCCAGCATTTT. The full variable domain, in which reference TRBV7-2 and TRBJ1-5 provide the parts outside the CDR3, is GAGVSQSPSNKVTEKGKDVELRCDPISGHTALYWYRQSLGQGLEFLIYFQGNSAPDKSGLPSDRFSAERTGGSVSTLTIQRTQQEDSAVYLCASSPLSGTSNQPQHFGDGTRLSIL.

The chain has TRBV2 and TRBJ1-1; 10 bases line up with TRBD1. The CDR3 has 16 amino acids. V dropped 3 bases and J dropped 1; count of bases not matched to a gene: 5. The germline gives CDR1 SNHLY, CDR2 FYNNEI. The CDR3, as DNA: TGTGCCAGCAGTGAGGGGACAGGGGTGGGGAACACTGAAGCTTTCTTT. This encodes CASSEGTGVGNTEAFF.

DNA for the CDR3: TGTGCCAGCACCCAAACAGGGACAGATACGCAGTATTTT. This sequence encodes CASTQTGTDTQYF. The V gene is TRBV5-4, the J gene TRBJ2-3; tentative D call: TRBD1 (6 bases). Germline CDR1 reads SGHNT; CDR2 reads YYREEE (reference sequence). The CDR3 runs to 13 residues. Trimming stripped 6 bases from V and 3 bases from J, with 11 bases between.

The CDR3 nucleotides read TGTGCCATCAGTGAGTCGAATAGCAACTCTGGAAACACCATATATTTT. Translating gives CAISESNSNSGNTIYF. The chain joins TRBV10-3 to TRBJ1-3; D gene ambiguous. Germline CDR1 and CDR2: ENHRY and SYGVKD. Trimming took 0 bases from V and 0 from J, leaving 9 bases between them. The CDR3 runs to 16 residues.

This chain uses TRBV28 with TRBJ2-3; TRBD2 matches at 7 bases. The CDR3 extends over 16 amino acids. Germline V gene sequence: CDR1 MDHEN, CDR2 SYDVKM. V shed 6 bases, J shed 0 bases, and the junction held 9 bases outside the gene matches. The CDR3: CASREPGGGSTDTQYF. The DNA for the CDR3 is TGTGCCAGCAGAGAGCCGGGGGGAGGTAGCACAGATACGCAGTATTTT.

V is TRBV28 and J is TRBJ1-1; D remains unclear. This CDR3 has 13 residues. Trimming shortened V by 7 bases and J by 11 bases, and 20 bases separated the two germline ends. The germline V gene has CDR1 MDHEN and CDR2 SYDVKM. CDR3 amino acids: CASTLPSEATAFF. The CDR3 DNA reads as TGTGCCAGCACCTTACCCAGTGAGGCCACGGCTTTCTTT.

This clone appeared once. The rearrangement links TRBV5-1 to TRBJ2-2; 9 bases line up with TRBD1. Germline V lookup: CDR1 SGHRS, CDR2 YFSETQ. The CDR3 length is 14 residues. The trim removed 6 bases at V and 6 bases at J, leaving 6 bases unmatched. The CDR3 spells CASMVQGASGELFF. CDR3 sequence (DNA): TGCGCCAGCATGGTACAGGGGGCGTCCGGGGAGCTGTTTTTT.